These T cell receptor beta chains were read from a single sample in a study of blood T cell repertoires in COVID-19. Measured with immunoSEQ multiplex PCR; TCRdb has only the in-frame clones, and not every one. The profile covers around 300,000 clones, with 90% appearing a single time and approximately 3.3% taken by the ten largest. The sample consisted of peripheral blood. All receptors come from a woman between 40 and 50 years old with acute or convalescent COVID-19. CDR3s include the opening cysteine and the closing phenylalanine or tryptophan. A D gene is named only where the DNA matches it firmly. A row's size may be missing; if present it is once, few, many or a size class.

abundance: -; len: 15; v_gene: TRBV6-2/TRBV6-3; j_gene: TRBJ2-1; d_gene: TRBD1; CDR3nt: TGTGCCAGCAGTTACTCAGGACAGGGGAGTCATGAGCAGTTCTTC; CDR3aa: CASSYSGQGSHEQFF
abundance: -; len: 15; v_gene: TRBV5-8; j_gene: TRBJ1-5; d_gene: TRBD1; CDR3nt: TGTGCCAGCAGCACGGGACAGGGGGAAACTCAGCCCCAGCATTTT; CDR3aa: CASSTGQGETQPQHF
abundance: -; len: 16; v_gene: TRBV19; j_gene: TRBJ1-5; d_gene: -; CDR3nt: TGTGCCAGTAGTGAAAGGGGGGGGGAGAGCAATCAGCCCCAGCATTTT; CDR3aa: CASSERGGESNQPQHF
abundance: -; len: 14; v_gene: TRBV6-5; j_gene: TRBJ1-1; d_gene: -; CDR3nt: TGTGCCAGCAGTTACTCCGGGTCAGACACTGAAGCTTTCTTT; CDR3aa: CASSYSGSDTEAFF
abundance: -; len: 15; v_gene: TRBV29-1; j_gene: TRBJ2-5; d_gene: TRBD2; CDR3nt: TGCAGCCTACTAGCGGGGGGTGTCCCGGGTGAGACCCAGTACTTC; CDR3aa: CSLLAGGVPGETQYF
abundance: few; len: 15; v_gene: TRBV7-2; j_gene: TRBJ1-3; d_gene: -; CDR3nt: TGTGCCAGCAGCTTAGACTCAGGGACTGGAAACACCATATATTTT; CDR3aa: CASSLDSGTGNTIYF
abundance: -; len: 13; v_gene: TRBV29-1; j_gene: TRBJ1-2; d_gene: -; CDR3nt: TGCAGCGTTGAGCAGGAGGTCACGGGGGGCTACACCTTC; CDR3aa: CSVEQEVTGGYTF
abundance: -; len: 13; v_gene: TRBV5-1; j_gene: TRBJ1-1; d_gene: -; CDR3nt: TGCGCCAGCGCGGCCGGAATGAACACTGAAGCTTTCTTT; CDR3aa: CASAAGMNTEAFF
abundance: -; len: 11; v_gene: TRBV6-5; j_gene: TRBJ1-2; d_gene: -; CDR3nt: TGTGCCAGCGGGGCCAACTATGGCTACACCTTC; CDR3aa: CASGANYGYTF
abundance: -; len: 13; v_gene: TRBV11-2; j_gene: TRBJ1-3; d_gene: -; CDR3nt: TGTGCCAGCAAGTTAGGGAGTCCGAACACCATATATTTT; CDR3aa: CASKLGSPNTIYF
abundance: -; len: 12; v_gene: TRBV10-3; j_gene: TRBJ2-1; d_gene: TRBD2; CDR3nt: TGTGCCATCAATCGGGGGGGGGCTGAGCAGTTCTTC; CDR3aa: CAINRGGAEQFF
abundance: -; len: 14; v_gene: TRBV24-1; j_gene: TRBJ2-2; d_gene: TRBD1; CDR3nt: TGTGCCACCAGTGGAGACAGGGTCGCCGGGGAGCTGTTTTTT; CDR3aa: CATSGDRVAGELFF
abundance: once; len: 15; v_gene: TRBV14; j_gene: TRBJ1-2; d_gene: -; CDR3nt: TGTGCCAGCAGCCAAGATGCGCCCAGGGGTTATGGCTACACCTTC; CDR3aa: CASSQDAPRGYGYTF
abundance: -; len: 14; v_gene: TRBV5-6; j_gene: TRBJ1-2; d_gene: TRBD1; CDR3nt: TGTGCCAGCAGCCCGGGACAGGGGTCCCGTGGCTACACCTTC; CDR3aa: CASSPGQGSRGYTF
abundance: -; len: 15; v_gene: TRBV13; j_gene: TRBJ1-3; d_gene: -; CDR3nt: TGTGCCAGCAGCTCAAGGACTTCGCCTGGAAACACCATATATTTT; CDR3aa: CASSSRTSPGNTIYF
abundance: -; len: 15; v_gene: TRBV2; j_gene: TRBJ2-3; d_gene: TRBD2; CDR3nt: TGTGCCAGCAGTGAATTGGCTAGCGGGGACCTGACGCAGTATTTT; CDR3aa: CASSELASGDLTQYF
abundance: -; len: 16; v_gene: TRBV5-5; j_gene: TRBJ1-2; d_gene: TRBD1; CDR3nt: TGTGCCAGCAGCTTGGTAGGGACAGCGAATAATAATGGCTACACCTTC; CDR3aa: CASSLVGTANNNGYTF
abundance: -; len: 14; v_gene: TRBV20-1; j_gene: TRBJ1-4; d_gene: -; CDR3nt: TGCAGTGCTAGTGTTAACCAACGGGATGAAAAACTGTTTTTT; CDR3aa: CSASVNQRDEKLFF
abundance: -; len: 15; v_gene: TRBV10-3; j_gene: TRBJ1-5; d_gene: TRBD1; CDR3nt: TGTGCCTCGGACGCGACAGGGGGAATTTCCCAGCCCCAGCATTTT; CDR3aa: CASDATGGISQPQHF
abundance: -; len: 17; v_gene: TRBV5-1; j_gene: TRBJ2-3; d_gene: -; CDR3nt: TGCGCCAGCAGCGGTGGACAGAGGACTTCTAGCACAGATACGCAGTATTTT; CDR3aa: CASSGGQRTSSTDTQYF
abundance: -; len: 13; v_gene: TRBV6-5; j_gene: TRBJ1-5; d_gene: -; CDR3nt: TGTGCCAGCAGGGGAGATAGCAATCAGCCCCAGCATTTT; CDR3aa: CASRGDSNQPQHF
abundance: -; len: 14; v_gene: TRBV10-2; j_gene: TRBJ1-5; d_gene: -; CDR3nt: TGCGCCAGCAGTGACCACGGACAGCGTCAGCCCCAGCATTTT; CDR3aa: CASSDHGQRQPQHF
abundance: -; len: 16; v_gene: TRBV9; j_gene: TRBJ1-3; d_gene: TRBD1; CDR3nt: TGTGCCAGCAGCGGCCGGGACAGGGGGCCTGGAAACACCATATATTTT; CDR3aa: CASSGRDRGPGNTIYF
abundance: -; len: 15; v_gene: TRBV7-9; j_gene: TRBJ1-2; d_gene: TRBD1; CDR3nt: TGTGCCAGCAGCTTAGTGGGACAGGGACACTATGGCTACACCTTC; CDR3aa: CASSLVGQGHYGYTF
abundance: -; len: 16; v_gene: TRBV10-3; j_gene: TRBJ1-2; d_gene: -; CDR3nt: TGTGCCATCAGTGAGTCACCCCAGGTAGCTAACTATGGCTACACCTTC; CDR3aa: CAISESPQVANYGYTF
abundance: -; len: 15; v_gene: TRBV6-5; j_gene: TRBJ1-3; d_gene: -; CDR3nt: TGTGCCAGCAGTTATTCTACGGTGAGAGGAAACACCATATATTTT; CDR3aa: CASSYSTVRGNTIYF
abundance: -; len: 16; v_gene: TRBV5-1; j_gene: TRBJ2-3; d_gene: TRBD2; CDR3nt: TGCGCCAGCAGCTCGGTCGGGGGGGCCAGCACAGATACGCAGTATTTT; CDR3aa: CASSSVGGASTDTQYF
abundance: -; len: 13; v_gene: TRBV24-1; j_gene: TRBJ1-1; d_gene: TRBD1; CDR3nt: TGTGCCACCAGAGGACAGGGGGGGACTGAAGCTTTCTTT; CDR3aa: CATRGQGGTEAFF
abundance: -; len: 16; v_gene: TRBV7-2; j_gene: TRBJ2-2; d_gene: TRBD1; CDR3nt: TGTGCCAGCAGCCTCACAGGGGCGGTGAACACCGGGGAGCTGTTTTTT; CDR3aa: CASSLTGAVNTGELFF
abundance: -; len: 14; v_gene: TRBV19; j_gene: TRBJ1-1; d_gene: TRBD1; CDR3nt: TGTGCCAGTGGGGCAGGGGGCTGGGGCACTGAAGCTTTCTTT; CDR3aa: CASGAGGWGTEAFF
abundance: -; len: 15; v_gene: TRBV9; j_gene: TRBJ1-1; d_gene: TRBD1; CDR3nt: TGTGCCAGTTCCGGGACAGGGGGCTTGGATACTGAAGCTTTCTTT; CDR3aa: CASSGTGGLDTEAFF
abundance: once; len: 15; v_gene: TRBV4-1; j_gene: TRBJ2-1; d_gene: -; CDR3nt: TGCGCCAGCAGCCTCGGGTCCCCAGTTTACAATGAGCAGTTCTTC; CDR3aa: CASSLGSPVYNEQFF
abundance: -; len: 14; v_gene: TRBV11-2; j_gene: TRBJ1-2; d_gene: -; CDR3nt: TGTGCCAGCAGTCCATCCGGGTCCCCGTACGGCTACACCTTC; CDR3aa: CASSPSGSPYGYTF
abundance: -; len: 15; v_gene: TRBV19; j_gene: TRBJ1-5; d_gene: TRBD1; CDR3nt: TGTGCCAGTAGTATCGTGACAGGGACAAATCAGCCCCAGCATTTT; CDR3aa: CASSIVTGTNQPQHF
abundance: -; len: 15; v_gene: TRBV11-2; j_gene: TRBJ1-4; d_gene: TRBD1; CDR3nt: TGTGCCAGCAGCTCAGGACAGGGGACTAATGAAAAACTGTTTTTT; CDR3aa: CASSSGQGTNEKLFF
abundance: few; len: 20; v_gene: TRBV30; j_gene: TRBJ2-2; d_gene: TRBD2; CDR3nt: TGTGCCTGGGAGAGATTGGATGTTGGGACTAGCGGGAGAAACACCGGGGAGCTGTTTTTT; CDR3aa: CAWERLDVGTSGRNTGELFF
abundance: -; len: 15; v_gene: TRBV5-1; j_gene: TRBJ1-5; d_gene: -; CDR3nt: TGCGCCAGCAGCATAGAAGGGGTTGACAATCAGCCCCAGCATTTT; CDR3aa: CASSIEGVDNQPQHF
abundance: -; len: 14; v_gene: TRBV7-8; j_gene: TRBJ2-4; d_gene: -; CDR3nt: TGTGCCAGCAGCCCCCAGGCAGCCAAAAACATTCAGTACTTC; CDR3aa: CASSPQAAKNIQYF
abundance: -; len: 15; v_gene: TRBV5-1; j_gene: TRBJ1-1; d_gene: TRBD1; CDR3nt: TGCGCCAGCAGCGCCCGACAGGGGATCTTCACTGAAGCTTTCTTT; CDR3aa: CASSARQGIFTEAFF
abundance: -; len: 16; v_gene: TRBV5-1; j_gene: TRBJ2-3; d_gene: TRBD2; CDR3nt: TGCGCCAGCAGCTTGGTGGTAGCGGGGTCTGCAGATACGCAGTATTTT; CDR3aa: CASSLVVAGSADTQYF
abundance: -; len: 8; v_gene: TRBV29-1; j_gene: TRBJ1-2; d_gene: -; CDR3nt: TGCAGCGTAGAGGGCTACACCTTC; CDR3aa: CSVEGYTF
abundance: -; len: 15; v_gene: TRBV4-1; j_gene: TRBJ1-1; d_gene: TRBD1; CDR3nt: TGCGCCAGCAGCCCCGGGACAGGGGGCAGTACTGAAGCTTTCTTT; CDR3aa: CASSPGTGGSTEAFF
abundance: -; len: 16; v_gene: TRBV3-1/TRBV3-2; j_gene: TRBJ1-1; d_gene: TRBD1; CDR3nt: TGTGCCAGCAGCCCCGGACAGGGGATACGGGTCACTGAAGCTTTCTTT; CDR3aa: CASSPGQGIRVTEAFF
abundance: -; len: 13; v_gene: TRBV5-1; j_gene: TRBJ1-4; d_gene: -; CDR3nt: TGCGCCAGCAGCTTGGCGGGAAAAGAAAAACTGTTTTTT; CDR3aa: CASSLAGKEKLFF
abundance: once; len: 12; v_gene: TRBV30; j_gene: TRBJ1-1; d_gene: -; CDR3nt: TGTGCCTGCCCCAGAGGGAACACTGAAGCTTTCTTT; CDR3aa: CACPRGNTEAFF
abundance: -; len: 18; v_gene: TRBV4-1; j_gene: TRBJ1-2; d_gene: TRBD1; CDR3nt: TGCGCCAGCAGCCAAGGTCCCCTGACAGGGGGCCAGGGATATGGCTACACCTTC; CDR3aa: CASSQGPLTGGQGYGYTF
abundance: -; len: 14; v_gene: TRBV10-2; j_gene: TRBJ1-6; d_gene: -; CDR3nt: TGCGCCAGCAGTGAAATGGGGCTCAATTCACCCCTCCACTTT; CDR3aa: CASSEMGLNSPLHF
abundance: -; len: 15; v_gene: TRBV30; j_gene: TRBJ2-1; d_gene: TRBD2; CDR3nt: TGTGCCTGGAGTTCGAGGACTAGGAACTACAATGAGCAGTTCTTC; CDR3aa: CAWSSRTRNYNEQFF
abundance: -; len: 15; v_gene: TRBV7-2; j_gene: TRBJ1-2; d_gene: TRBD1; CDR3nt: TGTGCCAGCAGCTCGGGATTGACAGGGCTCTATGGCTACACCTTC; CDR3aa: CASSSGLTGLYGYTF
abundance: -; len: 14; v_gene: TRBV7-8; j_gene: TRBJ1-1; d_gene: -; CDR3nt: TGTGCCAGCAGCTCAACAGTAGGGGTTCCTGAAGCTTTCTTT; CDR3aa: CASSSTVGVPEAFF
abundance: -; len: 15; v_gene: TRBV27; j_gene: TRBJ1-6; d_gene: -; CDR3nt: TGTGCCAGCAGTTTATTAGGGGGTGGTAATTCACCCCTCCACTTT; CDR3aa: CASSLLGGGNSPLHF
abundance: -; len: 16; v_gene: TRBV5-1; j_gene: TRBJ2-3; d_gene: TRBD2; CDR3nt: TGCGCCAGCACTTCTCTTAGCGGGGGGGACACAGATACGCAGTATTTT; CDR3aa: CASTSLSGGDTDTQYF
abundance: -; len: 12; v_gene: TRBV12-3/TRBV12-4; j_gene: TRBJ2-1; d_gene: -; CDR3nt: TGTGCCAGCAGCCCTCAGGGGAATGAGCAGTTCTTC; CDR3aa: CASSPQGNEQFF
abundance: -; len: 15; v_gene: TRBV10-3; j_gene: TRBJ2-1; d_gene: TRBD2; CDR3nt: TGTGCCATCAGTGAGTTGCCGGGACTAGCCAATGAGCAGTTCTTC; CDR3aa: CAISELPGLANEQFF
abundance: -; len: 14; v_gene: TRBV7-2; j_gene: TRBJ2-4; d_gene: -; CDR3nt: TGTGCCAGCAGTTATGCCGGGGAACGGGGCATTCAGTACTTC; CDR3aa: CASSYAGERGIQYF
abundance: -; len: 13; v_gene: TRBV11-2; j_gene: TRBJ1-1; d_gene: -; CDR3nt: TGTGCCAGCAGCTTAGGCCACTTAACTGAAGCTTTCTTT; CDR3aa: CASSLGHLTEAFF
abundance: -; len: 17; v_gene: TRBV27; j_gene: TRBJ2-3; d_gene: TRBD2; CDR3nt: TGTGCCAGCAGTTTATGGGCGGCTAGCGGGGGAACAGATACGCAGTATTTT; CDR3aa: CASSLWAASGGTDTQYF
abundance: -; len: 13; v_gene: TRBV9; j_gene: TRBJ2-2; d_gene: -; CDR3nt: TGTGCCAGCAGCACAGGGAACACCGGGGAGCTGTTTTTT; CDR3aa: CASSTGNTGELFF
abundance: -; len: 12; v_gene: TRBV6-5; j_gene: TRBJ2-1; d_gene: -; CDR3nt: TGTGCCAGCAGTCCTACCTGGAATGAGCAGTTCTTC; CDR3aa: CASSPTWNEQFF
abundance: -; len: 16; v_gene: TRBV7-9; j_gene: TRBJ1-4; d_gene: TRBD1; CDR3nt: TGTGCCAGCAGCTTAGGGGACAGCGGGCTCAATGAAAAACTGTTTTTT; CDR3aa: CASSLGDSGLNEKLFF